One sample yielded the 30 T cell receptor beta chains listed below, sequenced in a study of cytomegalovirus exposure and HLA in healthy donors. The PCR had 60 Vbeta and 13 Jbeta primers. Repertoires were generated with immunoSEQ multiplex PCR, while TCRdb's copy carries only in-frame clones and drops some. The sample holds about 120,000 clones, approximately 80% seen once. Sequenced material: PBMCs. The receptors shown here come from a woman aged 18-29 years in good health and CMV-seronegative.

The V call is TRBV2, the J call TRBJ2-2, with TRBD2 as a possible D gene (5 bases). This CDR3 has 14 residues. V lost 3 bases, J lost 3 bases, and 8 bases lay in between. CDR1 is SNHLY, CDR2 FYNNEI, per germline. CDR3 nucleotides: TGTGCCAGCAGTGAGAGCGGATACACCGGGGAGCTGTTTTTT. Encoded protein: CASSESGYTGELFF.

The chain has TRBV4-1 and TRBJ1-1, with D unclear. V was shortened by 0 bases and J by 1 base, with 9 bases between the two germline ends. Germline assignment: CDR1 MGHRA and CDR2 YSYEKL. This CDR3 is 15 amino acids long. The CDR3 loop reads CASSQEVTKNTEAFF. CDR3 coding DNA: TGCGCCAGCAGCCAAGAGGTGACAAAGAACACTGAAGCTTTCTTT.

The chain employs TRBV5-1 and TRBJ2-2; the D gene is possibly TRBD1 (5 bases). The CDR3 is 16 residues long. V was pared by 2 bases and J by 0 bases, with 11 bases between. The germline V gene encodes CDR1 SGHRS and CDR2 YFSETQ. In DNA form, the CDR3 reads TGCGCCAGCAGCTTTCACCGACAGACGAACACCGGGGAGCTGTTTTTT. Amino acids: CASSFHRQTNTGELFF.

With respect to this clone: This sample includes further DNA sequences coding for the same CDR3. The CDR3 loop is CASSEGLAGPYEQYF. DNA of the CDR3: TGTGCCAGCAGTGAGGGACTAGCGGGGCCGTACGAGCAGTACTTC. The rearrangement links TRBV6-1 to TRBJ2-7, with 13 nucleotides matching TRBD2. Germline CDR1 and CDR2: MNHNS and SASEGT. The CDR3 is made up of 15 amino acids. V trimming: 3 bases; J trimming: 4 bases; junction bases outside the gene matches: 3.

This rearrangement joins TRBV4-1 to TRBJ2-5; a weak D match, TRBD2 (6 bases). Trimming removed 4 bases from V and 5 bases from J, with 14 bases in between. Germline lookup yields CDR1 MGHRA and CDR2 YSYEKL. The CDR3 covers 14 residues. The CDR3 coding sequence is TGCGCCAGCAGCCGGGGGGAAGAGGGGGAGACCCAGTACTTC. It codes for CASSRGEEGETQYF.

V gene TRBV30 combines with J gene TRBJ1-2; D call uncertain. Trimming took 0 bases from V and 2 from J, leaving 10 bases between them. This CDR3 contains 14 residues. Germline lookup yields CDR1 GTSNPN and CDR2 SVGIG (reference sequence). CDR3 in amino acids: CAWSVWTGNYGYTF. In nucleotides, the CDR3 is TGTGCCTGGAGTGTTTGGACGGGAAACTATGGCTACACCTTC.

This clone was observed a single time. This chain connects TRBV7-6 to TRBJ2-1, with D possibly TRBD2 on 5 matching bases. The CDR3 loop spans 17 amino acids. V dropped 2 bases and J dropped 4 bases, with 18 bases sitting between them. Germline lookup yields CDR1 SGHVS and CDR2 FNYEAQ. CDR3 in amino acids: CASSLNRSGSFYNEQFF. Written as DNA, the CDR3 is TGTGCCAGCAGCTTAAATCGGAGCGGTTCCTTTTACAATGAGCAGTTCTTC.

The gene calls are TRBV5-1 and TRBJ1-2; a weak D match, TRBD1 (5 bases). From germline, CDR1 is SGHRS and CDR2 YFSETQ. Trimming took 3 bases from V and 3 from J, leaving 15 bases between them. The length of the CDR3 is 15 residues. DNA of the CDR3: TGCGCCAGCAGCTCGGGACTCCGTGGGGACTATGGCTACACCTTC. Translating gives CASSSGLRGDYGYTF.

The gene calls are TRBV7-9 and TRBJ2-5; 10 bases match TRBD2. The J segment lost 4 bases and the V segment lost 1 base, leaving 6 bases of the junction unmatched. This CDR3 comprises 16 residues. The germline V gene has CDR1 SEHNR and CDR2 FQNEAQ (reference sequence). The chain's CDR3 is CASSLGTSGEGETQYF. In DNA, the CDR3 is TGTGCCAGCAGCTTAGGTACTAGCGGGGAGGGAGAGACCCAGTACTTC.

This clone came up a few times. The chain carries TRBV7-2 and TRBJ1-2, with D possibly TRBD1 on 6 matching bases. The CDR3 has 18 amino acids. Germline lookup yields CDR1 SGHTA and CDR2 FQGNSA. The V end was cut by 4 bases, the J end by 0 bases, with 21 bases between. The CDR3 DNA sequence: TGTGCCAGCAGCTATATTAAGGGTCAGGGGCCTACTAACTATGGCTACACCTTC. As protein: CASSYIKGQGPTNYGYTF.

With respect to this clone: Other nucleotide sequences in the sample specify the same CDR3. The chain links TRBV9 to TRBJ1-1; possibly TRBD1 for D (6 bases). CDR3 length: 16 residues. Trimming pared 2 bases from V and 4 bases from J, leaving 18 bases between. CDR1 SGDLS and CDR2 YYNGEE come from the germline V gene. The CDR3 DNA sequence: TGTGCCAGCAGCGTCCCCGCCGGGGGGGCGCGCACTGAAGCTTTCTTT. This translates into CASSVPAGGARTEAFF.

This clone appeared a few times. The J gene is TRBJ2-1, the V gene TRBV7-6; 13 nucleotides line up with TRBD2. CDR1 SGHVS and CDR2 FNYEAQ come from the germline V gene. The junction had 9 bases not matched to a gene; V was cut back by 5 bases and J by 5 bases. The CDR3 contains 17 residues. CDR3 DNA: TGTGCCAGCAGCGCCGGACTAGCGGGAGCTTTTGACAATGAGCAGTTCTTC. Translating gives CASSAGLAGAFDNEQFF.

CDR3 bases: TGTGCCAGCAGCCCCGGAGGCGACACTGAAGCTTTCTTT. This codes for CASSPGGDTEAFF. The chain employs TRBV7-8 and TRBJ1-1; D uncertain. The germline V and J ends were trimmed by 5 bases and 3 bases, with 10 bases remaining between them. The germline V gene has CDR1 SGHVS and CDR2 FQNEAQ. This CDR3 contains 13 residues.

V is TRBV18 and J is TRBJ2-1; 7 bases fit TRBD1. Germline CDR1 and CDR2: KGHSH and LQKENI. V shed 5 bases and J 8 bases; nucleotides not matched to a gene: 6. The CDR3 is made up of 13 amino acids. CDR3 loop: CASSTDRVHEQFF. CDR3 nucleotide sequence: TGTGCCAGCTCAACAGACAGGGTGCATGAGCAGTTCTTC.

V is TRBV7-9 and J is TRBJ2-1; 12 bases are shared with TRBD2. Per germline, CDR1 SEHNR and CDR2 FQNEAQ (reference sequence). The CDR3 extends over 16 amino acids. The ends lost 6 bases at V and 6 bases at J; junction bases unmatched: 9. CDR3 in DNA: TGTGCCAGCAGTCGACTAGCGGGAGAATCATCCAATGAGCAGTTCTTC. This sequence encodes CASSRLAGESSNEQFF. The full variable domain, with the rest looked up from reference TRBV7-9 and TRBJ2-1, is DTGVSQNPRHKITKRGQNVTFRCDPISEHNRLYWYRQTLGQGPEFLTYFQNEAQLEKSRLLSDRFSAERPKGSFSTLEIQRTEQGDSAMYLCASSRLAGESSNEQFFGPGTRLTVL.

This chain joins TRBV7-9 and TRBJ2-1; D ambiguous. The CDR3 length is 12 residues. The V gene's germline CDR1 is SEHNR and CDR2 FQNEAQ (reference sequence). Trimming left V 5 bases short and J 6 bases short, with 8 bases between. CDR3 in DNA: TGTGCCAGCAGCCCCCTAGGCAATGAGCAGTTCTTC. Translated: CASSPLGNEQFF. Full variable domain (remainder filled in from reference TRBV7-9 and TRBJ2-1): DTGVSQNPRHKITKRGQNVTFRCDPISEHNRLYWYRQTLGQGPEFLTYFQNEAQLEKSRLLSDRFSAERPKGSFSTLEIQRTEQGDSAMYLCASSPLGNEQFFGPGTRLTVL.

The gene calls are TRBV7-2 and TRBJ1-3; no reliable D call. V lost 3 bases, J lost 4 bases, and 19 bases lay in between. This CDR3 comprises 17 residues. CDR1 and CDR2 (germline): SGHTA, FQGNSA. The CDR3, as DNA: TGTGCCAGCAGCTTTGAGTCGGCGTGGAGGAGAGGAAACACCATATATTTT. As protein: CASSFESAWRRGNTIYF.

V and J are TRBV7-2 and TRBJ1-1, with D perhaps matching TRBD1 (5 bases). The CDR3 consists of 15 residues. Germline V gene data show CDR1 as SGHTA and CDR2 as FQGNSA. Trimming pared 5 bases from V and 0 bases from J, leaving 13 bases between. The CDR3 here is CASSPVGGMNTEAFF. The CDR3 DNA sequence: TGTGCCAGCAGCCCCGTCGGGGGGATGAACACTGAAGCTTTCTTT.

The chain uses TRBV4-1 and TRBJ2-7; D possibly corresponds to TRBD1 (5 bases). V was cut by 0 bases and J by 7 bases, with 13 bases left in between. This CDR3 region has 14 residues. CDR1 is MGHRA, CDR2 YSYEKL, per germline. Here the CDR3 reads CASSQDVPGREQYF. DNA for the CDR3: TGCGCCAGCAGCCAAGATGTGCCAGGGCGAGAGCAGTACTTC.

The gene calls are TRBV7-8 and TRBJ1-6; TRBD1 might be the D (6 bases). Looked up from germline, CDR1 is SGHVS and CDR2 is FQNEAQ. The CDR3 runs 13 residues. V shed 2 bases and J shed 10 bases, with 9 bases lying between them. DNA for the CDR3: TGTGCCAGCAGCTTAAACAGGGACTCACCCCTCCACTTT. It is translated as CASSLNRDSPLHF.

This rearrangement joins TRBV7-2 to TRBJ1-1, with D perhaps matching TRBD1 (6 bases). Trimming took off 4 bases at V and 4 bases at J, with 13 bases between the two ends. The CDR3 spans 14 residues. Looked up from germline, CDR1 is SGHTA and CDR2 is FQGNSA. CDR3 in amino acids: CASSSTGTSTEAFF. Here the CDR3 DNA reads TGTGCCAGCAGCTCAACAGGGACGAGCACTGAAGCTTTCTTT.

Details on this clone: The sample holds other DNA sequences that translate to the same CDR3. This sequence joins TRBV15 and TRBJ2-3; tentative D call: TRBD1 (5 bases). Trimming left V 1 base short and J 2 bases short, with 7 bases between. Germline V CDR1 and CDR2: LNHNV, YYDKDF (reference sequence). This CDR3 has 14 amino acids. CDR3 bases: TGTGCCACCAGCAGAGGTGGGGCCACAGATACGCAGTATTTT. Translated, it gives CATSRGGATDTQYF.

The CDR3 spells CASSRQGPTEAFF. The DNA for the CDR3 is TGTGCCAGCAGCCGACAGGGTCCCACTGAAGCTTTCTTT. The chain couples TRBV7-3 to TRBJ1-1; 7 nucleotides align to TRBD1. V trimming: 5 bases; J trimming: 4 bases; junction bases outside the gene matches: 4. The CDR3 consists of 13 residues. Germline values: CDR1 SGHTA, CDR2 FQGTGA.

DNA for the CDR3: TGTGCCAGCAGCGAGGCTCCGGGGGGGGCGGGCACCGGGGAGCTGTTTTTT. This translates into CASSEAPGGAGTGELFF. The chain uses TRBV9 and TRBJ2-2; 8 bases align to TRBD2. J was trimmed by 4 bases and V by 3 bases; bases with no gene match: 11. The CDR3 contains 17 residues. Germline CDR1 SGDLS, CDR2 YYNGEE.

The table lists this clone with a count of one. This chain links TRBV25-1 with TRBJ1-3; the D is unclear. This CDR3 spans 14 amino acids. In germline, CDR1 is MGHDK, CDR2 SYGVNS. V gave up 10 bases and J gave up 0 bases, with 13 bases separating them. The CDR3 nucleotides are TGTGCCACCCGCGGAAGATTCTCTGGAAACACCATATATTTT. Translating gives CATRGRFSGNTIYF.

The J gene is TRBJ2-3, the V gene TRBV19, with a possible D match to TRBD1 (6 bases). The germline V gene encodes CDR1 LNHDA and CDR2 SQIVND (reference sequence). The CDR3 length is 13 residues. The V and J ends lost 7 bases and 6 bases respectively, with 14 bases between them. CDR3 sequence: CASNGGGYDTQYF. CDR3 nucleotides: TGTGCCAGTAATGGTGGGGGCTATGATACGCAGTATTTT. Full variable domain (outside the CDR3, taken from reference TRBV19 and TRBJ2-3): DGGITQSPKYLFRKEGQNVTLSCEQNLNHDAMYWYRQDPGQGLRLIYYSQIVNDFQKGDIAEGYSVSREKKESFPLTVTSAQKNPTAFYLCASNGGGYDTQYFGPGTRLTVL.

The chain couples TRBV7-8 to TRBJ2-1, with 9 nucleotides matching TRBD2. This CDR3 region has 15 residues. Per germline, CDR1 SGHVS and CDR2 FQNEAQ. V shed 0 bases, J shed 7 bases, and the junction held 4 bases outside the gene matches. CDR3 loop: CASSLALAGSNEQFF. As DNA, the CDR3 is TGTGCCAGCAGCTTAGCGCTAGCGGGGTCTAATGAGCAGTTCTTC.

J is TRBJ2-1 and V is TRBV29-1, with 10 bases identical to TRBD1. Germline-derived CDR1 and CDR2 are SQVTM and ANQGSEA. CDR3 size: 15 residues. Trimming cost V 1 base and J 8 bases; bases outside gene matches: 8. DNA of the CDR3: TGCAGCGTTGAAGCGGAGGAGACAGGGGGCGATGAGCAGTTCTTC. This codes for CSVEAEETGGDEQFF.

The rearrangement joins TRBV6-5 to TRBJ1-2, with TRBD1 matching over 8 bases. The CDR3 is 15 residues long. The germline V gene encodes CDR1 MNHEY and CDR2 SVGAGI. V was clipped by 4 bases and J by 5 bases; unmatched bases: 9. The CDR3 spells CASSLAQTGGYGYTF. The CDR3 nucleotides are TGTGCCAGCAGTTTGGCTCAAACAGGGGGATATGGCTACACCTTC.

This chain links TRBV7-9 with TRBJ2-3; TRBD2 matches at 7 bases. CDR1 and CDR2 from the germline V gene are SEHNR and FQNEAQ (reference sequence). V was pared by 1 base and J by 6 bases, with 19 bases of the junction left unmatched. The CDR3 is made up of 19 amino acids. The CDR3 here is CASSLGTRREIGPRDTQYF. The DNA of the CDR3 is TGTGCCAGCAGCTTAGGCACCAGGCGGGAGATAGGGCCCCGGGATACGCAGTATTTT.